Listed below are T cell receptor beta chains from one sample, sequenced in a study of shared clonotypes between healthy human individuals. The protocol was immunoSEQ multiplex PCR, while the TCRdb copy is restricted to in-frame clones and leaves out a portion. The top ten hold 0.3% to 0.45% of the sample, which has roughly 1.4 million clones, 98% seen once. The sequenced material came from naive CD4+ T cells sorted from blood. The receptors were gathered from a young man in good health. CDR3s include the opening cysteine and the closing phenylalanine or tryptophan. Each record gives: D gene, clone size, V gene, J gene, CDR3 protein, CDR3 DNA. The D gene is left open where the match is weak. Clone size is given for some rows only: seen once, a few or many times, or a class if the clone is expanded.

d_gene: TRBD1; abundance: NA; v_gene: TRBV5-5; j_gene: TRBJ2-7; CDR3aa: CASSLGYRGLRLNEQYF; CDR3nt: TGTGCCAGCAGCTTGGGTTACAGGGGGTTAAGACTGAACGAGCAGTACTTC
d_gene: NA; abundance: NA; v_gene: TRBV29-1; j_gene: TRBJ1-4; CDR3aa: CSVVGLGGEKLFF; CDR3nt: TGCAGCGTTGTGGGGCTAGGGGGTGAAAAACTGTTTTTT
d_gene: TRBD2; abundance: NA; v_gene: TRBV6-1; j_gene: TRBJ2-1; CDR3aa: CASSEPSGRFLNEQFF; CDR3nt: TGTGCCAGCAGTGAACCCAGCGGGAGATTCCTGAATGAGCAGTTCTTC
d_gene: NA; abundance: NA; v_gene: TRBV7-2; j_gene: TRBJ2-5; CDR3aa: CASSLAGRLSLETQYF; CDR3nt: TGTGCCAGCAGCTTAGCGGGACGGTTATCGTTAGAGACCCAGTACTTC
d_gene: NA; abundance: NA; v_gene: TRBV11-2; j_gene: TRBJ2-7; CDR3aa: CASSFLGSYEQYF; CDR3nt: TGTGCCAGCAGCTTCTTGGGATCTTACGAGCAGTACTTC
d_gene: NA; abundance: NA; v_gene: TRBV6-1; j_gene: TRBJ1-3; CDR3aa: CASMWGNTIYF; CDR3nt: TGTGCCAGCATGTGGGGGAACACCATATATTTT
d_gene: NA; abundance: NA; v_gene: TRBV18; j_gene: TRBJ1-3; CDR3aa: CASSPSQGERGNTIYF; CDR3nt: TGTGCCAGCTCACCTTCACAGGGCGAGCGTGGAAACACCATATATTTT
d_gene: NA; abundance: NA; v_gene: TRBV5-1; j_gene: TRBJ1-1; CDR3aa: CASSLAIQGVNTEAFF; CDR3nt: TGCGCCAGCAGCTTGGCCATACAGGGAGTGAACACTGAAGCTTTCTTT
d_gene: NA; abundance: NA; v_gene: TRBV18; j_gene: TRBJ2-6; CDR3aa: CASSPFDRGNSGANVLTF; CDR3nt: TGTGCCAGCTCACCGTTCGATAGAGGCAACTCTGGGGCCAACGTCCTGACTTTC
d_gene: NA; abundance: NA; v_gene: TRBV5-4; j_gene: TRBJ2-3; CDR3aa: CASSLGHGTDTQYF; CDR3nt: TGTGCCAGCAGCTTGGGGCACGGCACAGATACGCAGTATTTT
d_gene: NA; abundance: NA; v_gene: TRBV28; j_gene: TRBJ2-6; CDR3aa: CASRSGSSGANVLTF; CDR3nt: TGTGCCAGCAGATCAGGGTCCTCTGGGGCCAACGTCCTGACTTTC
d_gene: NA; abundance: NA; v_gene: TRBV11-2; j_gene: TRBJ2-7; CDR3aa: CASSLVVGRPYEQYF; CDR3nt: TGTGCCAGCAGCTTAGTGGTAGGGAGGCCCTACGAGCAGTACTTC
d_gene: NA; abundance: NA; v_gene: TRBV9; j_gene: TRBJ1-1; CDR3aa: CASSARRDTEAFF; CDR3nt: TGTGCCAGCAGCGCCCGACGGGACACTGAAGCTTTCTTT
d_gene: TRBD2; abundance: NA; v_gene: TRBV7-2; j_gene: TRBJ2-5; CDR3aa: CASRSPGLAGPETQYF; CDR3nt: TGTGCCAGCAGATCTCCGGGACTAGCGGGACCAGAGACCCAGTACTTC
d_gene: TRBD1; abundance: NA; v_gene: TRBV6-1; j_gene: TRBJ2-7; CDR3aa: CASSQTGGFGNEQYF; CDR3nt: TGTGCCAGCAGTCAAACAGGGGGCTTTGGGAACGAGCAGTACTTC
d_gene: NA; abundance: NA; v_gene: TRBV19; j_gene: TRBJ2-1; CDR3aa: CATLDPAEFNEQFF; CDR3nt: TGTGCCACCCTGGACCCAGCGGAGTTCAATGAGCAGTTCTTC
d_gene: NA; abundance: NA; v_gene: TRBV9; j_gene: TRBJ2-6; CDR3aa: CASSVAWTWVGANVLTF; CDR3nt: TGTGCCAGCAGCGTAGCTTGGACATGGGTCGGGGCCAACGTCCTGACTTTC
d_gene: NA; abundance: once; v_gene: TRBV27; j_gene: TRBJ1-4; CDR3aa: CASSFRGPREKLFF; CDR3nt: TGTGCCAGCAGTTTCCGGGGGCCAAGGGAAAAACTGTTTTTT
d_gene: NA; abundance: once; v_gene: TRBV5-5; j_gene: TRBJ2-5; CDR3aa: CASSLYDGGQETQYF; CDR3nt: TGTGCCAGCAGCCTCTATGACGGAGGCCAAGAGACCCAGTACTTC
d_gene: NA; abundance: NA; v_gene: TRBV7-9; j_gene: TRBJ1-1; CDR3aa: CASSVTREVEAFF; CDR3nt: TGTGCCAGCAGCGTCACTCGTGAGGTCGAAGCTTTCTTT
d_gene: NA; abundance: once; v_gene: TRBV5-1; j_gene: TRBJ1-1; CDR3aa: CASSLDSLNTEAFF; CDR3nt: TGCGCCAGCAGCTTAGACAGCTTGAACACTGAAGCTTTCTTT
d_gene: TRBD1; abundance: NA; v_gene: TRBV7-9; j_gene: TRBJ2-3; CDR3aa: CASLGTGPADTQYF; CDR3nt: TGTGCCAGCCTGGGGACAGGGCCCGCAGATACGCAGTATTTT
d_gene: NA; abundance: NA; v_gene: TRBV19; j_gene: TRBJ2-6; CDR3aa: CASSSQDSGANVLTF; CDR3nt: TGTGCCAGTAGCTCCCAGGACTCTGGGGCCAACGTCCTGACTTTC
d_gene: NA; abundance: once; v_gene: TRBV18; j_gene: TRBJ2-7; CDR3aa: CASSPTGTYEQYF; CDR3nt: TGTGCCAGCTCACCCACAGGGACCTACGAGCAGTACTTC
d_gene: NA; abundance: NA; v_gene: TRBV6-5; j_gene: TRBJ2-7; CDR3aa: CASRLTRKFSYEQYF; CDR3nt: TGTGCCAGCAGGCTGACCAGGAAATTCTCCTACGAGCAGTACTTC
d_gene: NA; abundance: NA; v_gene: TRBV11-3; j_gene: TRBJ2-2; CDR3aa: CASSLESIAGELFF; CDR3nt: TGTGCCAGCAGCTTAGAATCAATCGCCGGGGAGCTGTTTTTT
d_gene: NA; abundance: NA; v_gene: TRBV2; j_gene: TRBJ2-5; CDR3aa: CASSERAVRQETQYF; CDR3nt: TGTGCCAGCAGTGAAAGGGCGGTACGGCAAGAGACCCAGTACTTC
d_gene: NA; abundance: NA; v_gene: TRBV5-5; j_gene: TRBJ1-4; CDR3aa: CASSLVGTLREKLFF; CDR3nt: TGTGCCAGCAGCTTGGTAGGGACGCTGAGAGAAAAACTGTTTTTT
d_gene: NA; abundance: NA; v_gene: TRBV5-1; j_gene: TRBJ1-2; CDR3aa: CASSLAPGLVLGYTF; CDR3nt: TGCGCCAGCAGCTTGGCTCCGGGACTGGTACTTGGCTACACCTTC
d_gene: NA; abundance: NA; v_gene: TRBV28; j_gene: TRBJ2-5; CDR3aa: CASSLFRQETQYF; CDR3nt: TGTGCCAGCAGTTTATTTCGCCAAGAGACCCAGTACTTC
d_gene: NA; abundance: NA; v_gene: TRBV28; j_gene: TRBJ1-4; CDR3aa: CASGAVNEKLFF; CDR3nt: TGTGCCAGCGGGGCAGTTAATGAAAAACTGTTTTTT
d_gene: NA; abundance: NA; v_gene: TRBV19; j_gene: TRBJ2-3; CDR3aa: CASSRERSTDTQYF; CDR3nt: TGTGCCAGTAGTAGGGAGCGTAGCACAGATACGCAGTATTTT
d_gene: TRBD1; abundance: NA; v_gene: TRBV6-5; j_gene: TRBJ1-5; CDR3aa: CASSSTAGGSQPQHF; CDR3nt: TGTGCCAGCAGTTCCACGGCAGGGGGAAGTCAGCCCCAGCATTTT
d_gene: TRBD2; abundance: NA; v_gene: TRBV9; j_gene: TRBJ2-7; CDR3aa: CASSVGTRGEQYF; CDR3nt: TGTGCCAGCAGCGTCGGGACTAGAGGCGAGCAGTACTTC
d_gene: NA; abundance: NA; v_gene: TRBV15; j_gene: TRBJ1-3; CDR3aa: CATSRELTSSGNTIYF; CDR3nt: TGTGCCACCAGCAGAGAGCTGACGAGCTCTGGAAACACCATATATTTT
d_gene: NA; abundance: NA; v_gene: TRBV19; j_gene: TRBJ2-7; CDR3aa: CASSFGGTYEQYF; CDR3nt: TGTGCCAGTAGTTTTGGCGGGACCTACGAGCAGTACTTC
d_gene: NA; abundance: NA; v_gene: TRBV7-2; j_gene: TRBJ2-2; CDR3aa: CASSHGVGASGNTGELFF; CDR3nt: TGTGCCAGCAGCCATGGGGTGGGGGCTAGCGGGAACACCGGGGAGCTGTTTTTT
d_gene: NA; abundance: NA; v_gene: TRBV7-2; j_gene: TRBJ1-2; CDR3aa: CASSLGVRGGYTF; CDR3nt: TGTGCCAGCAGCTTAGGTGTGCGGGGTGGCTACACCTTC
d_gene: NA; abundance: NA; v_gene: TRBV10-3; j_gene: TRBJ2-2; CDR3aa: CAISEDSVTGELFF; CDR3nt: TGTGCCATCAGTGAGGACAGTGTCACCGGGGAGCTGTTTTTT
d_gene: NA; abundance: NA; v_gene: TRBV18; j_gene: TRBJ2-5; CDR3aa: CASSNQPSSETQYF; CDR3nt: TGTGCCAGCTCCAACCAACCTAGTTCCGAGACCCAGTACTTC
d_gene: NA; abundance: NA; v_gene: TRBV4-3; j_gene: TRBJ1-5; CDR3aa: CASSQAINQPQHF; CDR3nt: TGCGCCAGCAGCCAAGCGATCAATCAGCCCCAGCATTTT
d_gene: TRBD1; abundance: NA; v_gene: TRBV5-4; j_gene: TRBJ1-2; CDR3aa: CASSDRDRGRYGYTF; CDR3nt: TGTGCCAGTTCCGATCGGGACAGGGGGCGCTATGGCTACACCTTC
d_gene: NA; abundance: NA; v_gene: TRBV30; j_gene: TRBJ1-2; CDR3aa: CAWSVPAAYGYTF; CDR3nt: TGTGCCTGGAGTGTGCCGGCAGCCTATGGCTACACCTTC
d_gene: NA; abundance: NA; v_gene: TRBV28; j_gene: TRBJ2-7; CDR3aa: CASSRQESYEQYF; CDR3nt: TGTGCCAGCAGCCGACAGGAGTCCTACGAGCAGTACTTC
d_gene: NA; abundance: NA; v_gene: TRBV11-2; j_gene: TRBJ1-1; CDR3aa: CASSLRTATYTEAFF; CDR3nt: TGTGCCAGCAGCTTACGTACGGCTACATACACTGAAGCTTTCTTT
d_gene: NA; abundance: NA; v_gene: TRBV21-1; j_gene: TRBJ2-7; CDR3aa: CASSWDREGEQYF; CDR3nt: TGTGCCAGCAGCTGGGACAGGGAGGGCGAGCAGTACTTC
d_gene: TRBD1; abundance: NA; v_gene: TRBV2; j_gene: TRBJ2-3; CDR3aa: CASRQGLLTDTQYF; CDR3nt: TGTGCCAGCCGACAGGGCTTGCTCACAGATACGCAGTATTTT
d_gene: NA; abundance: NA; v_gene: TRBV28; j_gene: TRBJ2-2; CDR3aa: CASSPRGFGQFTGELFF; CDR3nt: TGTGCCAGCAGTCCACGAGGGTTCGGACAGTTCACCGGGGAGCTGTTTTTT
d_gene: TRBD1; abundance: NA; v_gene: TRBV7-9; j_gene: TRBJ1-4; CDR3aa: CASSDTGTGGEKLFF; CDR3nt: TGTGCCAGCAGCGATACCGGGACAGGTGGCGAAAAACTGTTTTTT
d_gene: NA; abundance: once; v_gene: TRBV11-2; j_gene: TRBJ2-7; CDR3aa: CASSFGGPSGLEMTEQYF; CDR3nt: TGTGCCAGCAGCTTCGGGGGGCCCTCCGGGCTGGAAATGACCGAGCAGTACTTC
d_gene: TRBD1; abundance: NA; v_gene: TRBV9; j_gene: TRBJ2-6; CDR3aa: CASSVTGQGFGANVLTF; CDR3nt: TGTGCCAGCAGCGTAACGGGACAGGGGTTCGGGGCCAACGTCCTGACTTTC